This TCR beta chain was identified in a study of blood T cell repertoires in COVID-19. Whole-study context: Collection of acute and convalescent COVID-19 samples took place in the United States, Italy and Spain. PBMCs, B-cell-depleted T cells, or T cells provided the cDNA or gDNA that made up the material.

This clone was observed a handful of times. There are 15 residues in the CDR3. After removal of 6 bases from V and 6 bases from J, the junction contained 8 bases not matched to a gene. Germline V gives CDR1 MRHNA, CDR2 SNTAGT. Original data processing: Scientists estimated how many nucleated cells there were by amplifying reference gene primers. Assay: immunoSEQ multiplex PCR; the TCRdb copy retains only in-frame clones and omits some. The V and J calls and clone size were taken over from that table, and D and trimming were inferred from the DNA. The sample shows around 200,000 clones, over 60% of them seen only once.

This receptor was taken from a woman aged 70-85 years with acute or convalescent COVID-19. The sequenced material came from peripheral blood. The V and J genes are TRBV6-4 and TRBJ2-1; 10 nucleotides line up with TRBD2. The CDR3 sequence is CASSRGLAAVNEQFF. CDR3 in DNA: TGTGCCAGCAGCCGCGGACTAGCGGCCGTCAATGAGCAGTTCTTC.